One TCR beta chain is described in this entry. The antigen remains unidentified. Germline-derived CDR1 and CDR2 are SEHNR and FQNEAQ (reference sequence). The CDR3 runs to 18 residues. Trimming cost V 0 bases and J 2 bases; bases outside gene matches: 7. The table came from immunoSEQ multiplex PCR; TCRdb's copy has only in-frame clones and leaves some out. The data contain about 5,000 clones, roughly 64% of them seen just once; the ten biggest clones take up around 68%. The data are from a study of OX40 agonist ivuxolimab in advanced cancers. Looking at the study overall: Patients were infused with ivuxolimab every 2 weeks at 0.01 to 10 mg/kg. Participants averaged about 60 years of age (range 23 to 79) and were roughly 83% male. Study-level points and caveats: There were, on average, more expanded clones in CD8+ T cells than in CD4+.

Sequenced here: CD4+ or CD8+ T cells sorted from blood, sampled in a trial of the OX40 agonist ivuxolimab. The TCR comes from an adult with an advanced solid tumor such as melanoma, head and neck, liver or kidney cancer. The V and J genes are TRBV7-9 and TRBJ2-7; TRBD2 matches 13 bases. CDR3: CASSLAAGTSGEAYEQYF. CDR3 nucleotide sequence: TGTGCCAGCAGCTTAGCCGCCGGGACTAGCGGGGAGGCCTACGAGCAGTACTTC.